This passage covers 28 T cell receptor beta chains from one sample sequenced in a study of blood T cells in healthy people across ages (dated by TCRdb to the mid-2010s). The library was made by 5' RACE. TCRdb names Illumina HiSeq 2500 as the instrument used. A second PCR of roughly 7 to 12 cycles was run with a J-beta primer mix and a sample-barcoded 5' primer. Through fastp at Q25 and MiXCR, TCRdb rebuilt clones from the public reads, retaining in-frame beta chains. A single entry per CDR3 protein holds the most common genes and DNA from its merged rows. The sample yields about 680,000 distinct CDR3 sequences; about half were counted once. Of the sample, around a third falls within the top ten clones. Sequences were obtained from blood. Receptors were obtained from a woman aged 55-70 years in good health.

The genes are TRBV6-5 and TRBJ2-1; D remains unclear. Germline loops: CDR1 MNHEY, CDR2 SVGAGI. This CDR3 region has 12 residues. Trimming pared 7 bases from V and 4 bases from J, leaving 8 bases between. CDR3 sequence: CASTGQYNEQFF. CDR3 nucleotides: TGTGCCAGCACCGGTCAGTACAATGAGCAGTTCTTC.

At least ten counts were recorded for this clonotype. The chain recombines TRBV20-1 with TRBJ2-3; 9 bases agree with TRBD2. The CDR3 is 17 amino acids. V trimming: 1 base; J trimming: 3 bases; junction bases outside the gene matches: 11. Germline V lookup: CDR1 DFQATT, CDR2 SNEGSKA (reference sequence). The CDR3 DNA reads TGCAGTGCTAGAGTTGCGGGAGGGTTACCCACTACAGATACGCAGTATTTT. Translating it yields CSARVAGGLPTTDTQYF.

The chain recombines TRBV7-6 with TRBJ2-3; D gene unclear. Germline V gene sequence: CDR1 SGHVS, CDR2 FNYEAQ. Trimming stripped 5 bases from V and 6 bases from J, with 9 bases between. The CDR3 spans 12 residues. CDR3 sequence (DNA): TGTGCCAGCAGCCCGGACGGGGATACGCAGTATTTT. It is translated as CASSPDGDTQYF.

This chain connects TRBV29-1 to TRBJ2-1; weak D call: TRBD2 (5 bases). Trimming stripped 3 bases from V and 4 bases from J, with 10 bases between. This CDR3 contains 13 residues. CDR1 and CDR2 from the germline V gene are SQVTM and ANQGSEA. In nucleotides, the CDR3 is TGCAGCGTTGACGGGGTAGCTTACAATGAGCAGTTCTTC. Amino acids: CSVDGVAYNEQFF.

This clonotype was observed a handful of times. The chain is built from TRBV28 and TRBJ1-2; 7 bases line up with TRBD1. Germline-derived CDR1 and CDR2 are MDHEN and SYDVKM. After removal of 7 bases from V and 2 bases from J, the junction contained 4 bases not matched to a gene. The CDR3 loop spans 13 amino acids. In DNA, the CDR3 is TGTGCCAGCACCAGGGGACAGAACTATGGCTACACCTTC. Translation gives CASTRGQNYGYTF.

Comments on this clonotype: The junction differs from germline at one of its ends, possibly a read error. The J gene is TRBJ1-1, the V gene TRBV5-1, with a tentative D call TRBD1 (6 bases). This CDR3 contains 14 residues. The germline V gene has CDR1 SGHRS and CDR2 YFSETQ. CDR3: CAGSEEGVGTEAFF. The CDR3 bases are TGCGCCGGCAGCGAGGAGGGGGTCGGCACTGAAGCTTTCTTT.

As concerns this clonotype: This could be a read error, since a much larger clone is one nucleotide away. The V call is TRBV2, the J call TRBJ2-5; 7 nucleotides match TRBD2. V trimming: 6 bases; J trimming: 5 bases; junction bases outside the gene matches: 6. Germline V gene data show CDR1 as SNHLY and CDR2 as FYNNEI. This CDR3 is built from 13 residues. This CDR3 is CASSGSGWETQYF. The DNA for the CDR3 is TGTGCCAGCAGCGGTAGCGGGTGGGAGACCCAGTACTTC. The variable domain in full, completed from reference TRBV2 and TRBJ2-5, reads EPEVTQTPSHQVTQMGQEVILRCVPISNHLYFYWYRQILGQKVEFLVSFYNNEISEKSEIFDDQFSVERPDGSNFTLKIRSTKLEDSAMYFCASSGSGWETQYFGPGTRLLVL.

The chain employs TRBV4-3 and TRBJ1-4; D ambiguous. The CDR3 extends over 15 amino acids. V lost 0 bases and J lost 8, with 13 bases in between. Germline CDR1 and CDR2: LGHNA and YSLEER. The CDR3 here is CASSQDPIRGEKLFF. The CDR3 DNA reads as TGCGCCAGCAGCCAAGATCCGATCCGAGGGGAAAAACTGTTTTTT.

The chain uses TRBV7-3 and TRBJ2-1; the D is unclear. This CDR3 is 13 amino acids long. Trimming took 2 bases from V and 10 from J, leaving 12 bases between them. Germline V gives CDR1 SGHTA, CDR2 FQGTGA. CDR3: CASSLQPQGEQFF. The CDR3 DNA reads TGTGCCAGCAGCTTACAACCACAAGGGGAGCAGTTCTTC.

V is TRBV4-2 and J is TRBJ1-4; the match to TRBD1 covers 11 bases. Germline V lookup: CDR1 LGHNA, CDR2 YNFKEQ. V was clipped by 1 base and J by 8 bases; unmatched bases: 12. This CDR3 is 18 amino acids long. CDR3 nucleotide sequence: TGTGCCAGCAGCCAAGGGACAGGGGGCGAGAGTACGGTGGAAAAACTGTTTTTT. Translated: CASSQGTGGESTVEKLFF.

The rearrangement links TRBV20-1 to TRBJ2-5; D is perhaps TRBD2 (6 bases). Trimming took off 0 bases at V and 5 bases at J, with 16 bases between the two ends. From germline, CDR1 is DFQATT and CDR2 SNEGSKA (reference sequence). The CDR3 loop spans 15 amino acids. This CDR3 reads CSARDFTGVGETQYF. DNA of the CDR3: TGCAGTGCTAGAGATTTTACGGGAGTCGGGGAGACCCAGTACTTC.

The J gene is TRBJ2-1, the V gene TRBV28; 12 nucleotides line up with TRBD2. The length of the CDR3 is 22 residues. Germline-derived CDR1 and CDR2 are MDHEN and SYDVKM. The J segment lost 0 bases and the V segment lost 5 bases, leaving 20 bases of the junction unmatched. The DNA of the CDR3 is TGTGCCAGCAGTACTATCCCCTCCCCACTAGCGGGAGGTCGTGGCTCCTACAATGAGCAGTTCTTC. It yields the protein CASSTIPSPLAGGRGSYNEQFF.

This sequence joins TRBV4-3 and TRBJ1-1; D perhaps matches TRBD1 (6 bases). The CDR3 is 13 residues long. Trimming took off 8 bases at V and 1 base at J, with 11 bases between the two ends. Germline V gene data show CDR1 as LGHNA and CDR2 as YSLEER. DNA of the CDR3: TGCGCCAGCGGCAGGGGACCGAACACTGAAGCTTTCTTT. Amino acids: CASGRGPNTEAFF.

The DNA for the CDR3 is TGTGCCAGCAGCGCAGCACAGACCACCTATGGCTACACCTTC. It yields the protein CASSAAQTTYGYTF. The chain has TRBV7-2 and TRBJ1-2, with D uncertain. The germline V and J ends were trimmed by 5 bases and 4 bases, with 14 bases remaining between them. This CDR3 has 14 amino acids. CDR1 is SGHTA, CDR2 FQGNSA, per germline. Based on the CDR3 plus reference TRBV7-2 and TRBJ1-2, the full variable domain is GAGVSQSPSNKVTEKGKDVELRCDPISGHTALYWYRQSLGQGLEFLIYFQGNSAPDKSGLPSDRFSAERTGGSVSTLTIQRTQQEDSAVYLCASSAAQTTYGYTFGSGTRLTVV.

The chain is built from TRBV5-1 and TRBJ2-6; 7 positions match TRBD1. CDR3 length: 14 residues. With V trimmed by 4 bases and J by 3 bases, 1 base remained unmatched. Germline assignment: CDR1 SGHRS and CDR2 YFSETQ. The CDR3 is CASSTGDGANVLTF. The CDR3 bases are TGCGCCAGCAGCACAGGGGATGGGGCCAACGTCCTGACTTTC.

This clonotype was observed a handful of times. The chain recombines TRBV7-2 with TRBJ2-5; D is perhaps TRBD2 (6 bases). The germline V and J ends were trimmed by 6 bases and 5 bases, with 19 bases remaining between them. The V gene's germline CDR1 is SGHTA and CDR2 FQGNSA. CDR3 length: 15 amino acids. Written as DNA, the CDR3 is TGTGCCAGCAGTTCCACGGGGGTAACTAGGGAGACCCAGTACTTC. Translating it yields CASSSTGVTRETQYF.

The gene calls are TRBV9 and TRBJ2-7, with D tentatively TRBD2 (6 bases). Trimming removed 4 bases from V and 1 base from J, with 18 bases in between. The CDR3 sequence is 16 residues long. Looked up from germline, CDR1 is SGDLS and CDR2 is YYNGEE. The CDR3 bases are TGTGCCAGCAGCTTAGGACCTACAGGAGGGTCCTACGAGCAGTACTTC. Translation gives CASSLGPTGGSYEQYF.

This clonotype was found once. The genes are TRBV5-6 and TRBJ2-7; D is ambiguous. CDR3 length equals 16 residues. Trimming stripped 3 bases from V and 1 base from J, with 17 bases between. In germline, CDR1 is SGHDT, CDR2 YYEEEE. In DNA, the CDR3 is TGTGCCAGCAGCTCGCTTCTGACGAGTGAATCCTACGAGCAGTACTTC. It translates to CASSSLLTSESYEQYF.

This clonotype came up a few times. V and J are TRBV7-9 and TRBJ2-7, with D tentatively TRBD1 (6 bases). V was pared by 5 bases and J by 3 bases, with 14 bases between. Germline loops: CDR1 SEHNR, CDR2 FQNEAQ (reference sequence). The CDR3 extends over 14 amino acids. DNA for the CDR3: TGTGCCAGCAGCCAGGGACACCTCTTCTACGAGCAGTACTTC. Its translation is CASSQGHLFYEQYF.

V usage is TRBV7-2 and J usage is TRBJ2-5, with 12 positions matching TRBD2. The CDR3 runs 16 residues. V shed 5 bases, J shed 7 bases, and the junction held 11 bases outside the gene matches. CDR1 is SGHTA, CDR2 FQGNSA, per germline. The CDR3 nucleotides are TGTGCCAGCAGCACCGAGACTAGCGGGAGTCGTGGGACCCAGTACTTC. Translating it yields CASSTETSGSRGTQYF.

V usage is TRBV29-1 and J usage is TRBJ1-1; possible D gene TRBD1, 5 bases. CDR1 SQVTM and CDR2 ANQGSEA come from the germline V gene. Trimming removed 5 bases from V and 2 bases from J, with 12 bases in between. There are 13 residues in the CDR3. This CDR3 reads CSVRGRINTEAFF. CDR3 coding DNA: TGCAGCGTTCGGGGCAGGATTAACACTGAAGCTTTCTTT. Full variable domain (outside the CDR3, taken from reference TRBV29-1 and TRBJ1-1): SAVISQKPSRDICQRGTSLTIQCQVDSQVTMMFWYRQQPGQSLTLIATANQGSEATYESGFVIDKFPISRPNLTFSTLTVSNMSPEDSSIYLCSVRGRINTEAFFGQGTRLTVV.

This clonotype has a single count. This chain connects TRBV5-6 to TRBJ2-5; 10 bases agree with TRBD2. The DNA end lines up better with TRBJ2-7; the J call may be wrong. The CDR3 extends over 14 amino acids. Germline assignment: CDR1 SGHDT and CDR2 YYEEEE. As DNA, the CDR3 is TGTGCCAGCAGCGCTCTAGCGGGAGACTACGAGCAGTACTTC. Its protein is CASSALAGDYEQYF.

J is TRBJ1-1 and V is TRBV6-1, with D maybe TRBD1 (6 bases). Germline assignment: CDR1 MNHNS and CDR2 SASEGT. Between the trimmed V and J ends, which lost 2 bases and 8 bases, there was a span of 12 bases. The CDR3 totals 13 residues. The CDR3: CASSERQEVEAFF. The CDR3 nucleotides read TGTGCCAGCAGTGAAAGACAGGAGGTCGAAGCTTTCTTT.

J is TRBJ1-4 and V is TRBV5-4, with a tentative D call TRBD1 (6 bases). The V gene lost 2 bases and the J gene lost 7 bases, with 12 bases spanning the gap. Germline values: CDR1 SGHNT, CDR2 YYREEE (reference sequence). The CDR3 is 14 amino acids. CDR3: CASSFAGAGEKLFF. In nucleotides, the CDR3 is TGTGCCAGCAGCTTTGCAGGGGCAGGTGAAAAACTGTTTTTT. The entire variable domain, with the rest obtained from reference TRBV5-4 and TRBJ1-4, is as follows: ETGVTQSPTHLIKTRGQQVTLRCSSQSGHNTVSWYQQALGQGPQFIFQYYREEENGRGNFPPRFSGLQFPNYSSELNVNALELDDSALYLCASSFAGAGEKLFFGSGTQLSVL.

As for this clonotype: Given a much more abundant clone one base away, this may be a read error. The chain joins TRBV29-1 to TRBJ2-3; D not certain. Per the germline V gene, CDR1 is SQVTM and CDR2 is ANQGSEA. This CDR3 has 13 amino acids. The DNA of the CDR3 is TGCAACGTTGAACGCCTACTCACAGATACGCAGTATTTT. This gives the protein CNVERLLTDTQYF.

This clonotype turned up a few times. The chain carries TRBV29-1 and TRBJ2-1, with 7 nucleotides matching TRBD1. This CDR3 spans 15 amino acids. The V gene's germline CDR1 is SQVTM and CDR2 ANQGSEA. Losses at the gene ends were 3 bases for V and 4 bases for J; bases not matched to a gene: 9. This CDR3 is CSVEPTGQYYNEQFF. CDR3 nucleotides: TGCAGCGTTGAGCCGACGGGACAGTATTACAATGAGCAGTTCTTC.

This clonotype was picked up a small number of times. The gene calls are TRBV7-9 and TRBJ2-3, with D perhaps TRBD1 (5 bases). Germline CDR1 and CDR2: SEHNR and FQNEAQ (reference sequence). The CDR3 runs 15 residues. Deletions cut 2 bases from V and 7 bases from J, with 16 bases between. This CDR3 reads CASSLYGNKDNTQYF. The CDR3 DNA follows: TGTGCCAGCAGCTTATACGGCAATAAGGACAATACGCAGTATTTT. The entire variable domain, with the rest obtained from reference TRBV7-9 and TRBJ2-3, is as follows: DTGVSQNPRHKITKRGQNVTFRCDPISEHNRLYWYRQTLGQGPEFLTYFQNEAQLEKSRLLSDRFSAERPKGSFSTLEIQRTEQGDSAMYLCASSLYGNKDNTQYFGPGTRLTVL.

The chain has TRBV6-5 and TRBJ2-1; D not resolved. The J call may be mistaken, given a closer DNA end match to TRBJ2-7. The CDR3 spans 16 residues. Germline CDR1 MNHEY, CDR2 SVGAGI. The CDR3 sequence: CASSYSPGRSYNEQYF. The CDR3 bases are TGTGCCAGCAGTTACTCTCCTGGCCGTTCCTACAATGAGCAGTACTTC.